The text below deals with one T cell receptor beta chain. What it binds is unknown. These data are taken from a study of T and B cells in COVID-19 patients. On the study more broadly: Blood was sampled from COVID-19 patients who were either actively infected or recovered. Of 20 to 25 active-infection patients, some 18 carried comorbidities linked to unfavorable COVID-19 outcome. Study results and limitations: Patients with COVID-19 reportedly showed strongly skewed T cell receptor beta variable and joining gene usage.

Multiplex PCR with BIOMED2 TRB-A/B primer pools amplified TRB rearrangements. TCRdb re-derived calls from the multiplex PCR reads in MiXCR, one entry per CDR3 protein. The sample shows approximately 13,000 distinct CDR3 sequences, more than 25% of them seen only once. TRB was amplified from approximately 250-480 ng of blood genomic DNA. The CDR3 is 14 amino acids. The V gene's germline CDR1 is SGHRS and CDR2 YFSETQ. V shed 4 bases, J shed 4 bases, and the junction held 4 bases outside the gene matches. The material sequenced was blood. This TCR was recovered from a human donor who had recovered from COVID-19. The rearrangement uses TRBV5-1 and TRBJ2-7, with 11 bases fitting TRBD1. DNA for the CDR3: TGCGCCAGCAGCCTAGGACAGGGGGCATACGAGCAGTACTTC. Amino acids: CASSLGQGAYEQYF.